A single sample is the source of the 5 T cell receptor beta chains below, sequenced in a study of shared clonotypes between healthy human individuals. Cells designated naive CD8 were CD45RO-negative and were positively selected for CCR7, with terminally differentiated effector memory CD45RA+ cells excluded. Using immunoSEQ multiplex PCR, the repertoire was profiled, and TCRdb retains in-frame clones only, with some absent. The sample yields around 1.9 million clones, 90% to 95% seen once. The sequenced material came from naive CD8+ T cells from PBMCs. These TCRs come from a man between 18 and 29 years old in good health. Some clones in this sample may be carry-over from other donors' samples.

The chain employs TRBV6-5 and TRBJ2-2; 8 nucleotides align to TRBD1. The V gene's germline CDR1 is MNHEY and CDR2 SVGAGI. V lost 4 bases to trimming and J lost 3 bases; unmatched junction nucleotides: 1. The CDR3 loop spans 14 amino acids. The CDR3 DNA reads TGTGCCAGCAGTTTGGGACAGGACACCGGGGAGCTGTTTTTT. The encoded protein is CASSLGQDTGELFF.

To note about this clone: The same CDR3 also results from other DNA sequences found in this sample. V is TRBV27 and J is TRBJ2-7; 13 bases match TRBD2. Germline V gives CDR1 MNHEY, CDR2 SMNVEV (reference sequence). The CDR3 is made up of 14 amino acids. V was pared by 5 bases and J by 4 bases, with 2 bases of the junction left unmatched. This chain's CDR3 is CASSPGLAGYEQYF. CDR3 coding DNA: TGTGCCAGCAGTCCGGGACTAGCGGGATACGAGCAGTACTTC.

The chain links TRBV5-1 to TRBJ1-1, with TRBD1 as a possible D gene (5 bases). The CDR3 runs 14 residues. Trimming left V 4 bases short and J 4 bases short, with 14 bases between. Germline V lookup: CDR1 SGHRS, CDR2 YFSETQ. The CDR3 reads CASSVTGGGTEAFF. In DNA, the CDR3 is TGCGCCAGCAGCGTGACGGGCGGGGGCACTGAAGCTTTCTTT.

The chain has TRBV10-3 and TRBJ2-3; 7 nucleotides line up with TRBD1. The CDR3 covers 16 residues. Germline V gene data show CDR1 as ENHRY and CDR2 as SYGVKD. The ends lost 6 bases at V and 0 bases at J; junction bases unmatched: 9. The CDR3 DNA sequence: TGTGCCATCAGGGTTGGGACAGCCTCTAGCACAGATACGCAGTATTTT. Translation gives CAIRVGTASSTDTQYF.

Concerning this clone itself: The same CDR3 also results from other DNA sequences found in this sample. The CDR3 loop is CASRDRANTEAFF. The CDR3 DNA follows: TGCGCCAGCAGGGACAGGGCCAACACTGAAGCTTTCTTT. V and J are TRBV5-1 and TRBJ1-1; 8 bases map to TRBD1. The junction had 2 bases not matched to a gene; V was cut back by 5 bases and J by 2 bases. This CDR3 region has 13 residues. The germline CDR1 and CDR2 sequences are SGHRS and YFSETQ.